This T cell receptor (beta chain) comes out of a study of T cells in Graves' hyperthyroidism and ophthalmopathy. Broader study findings: Most expanded thyroid clonotypes above 0.001 also appeared in blood. Classification by a 13 V-J model distinguished ophthalmopathy from stable hyperthyroidism.

Authors of the study amplified TCR beta CDR3 regions from RNA transcripts. RT-PCR in the first round (using the HTBI primer set) targeted the TCR CDR3. One entry per CDR3 protein results from TCRdb running MiXCR on the multiplex PCR reads. The sample lists 530,000 or so distinct CDR3 sequences; roughly 18% were seen once. The study excluded patients with uncontrolled infection, other autoimmune disease, pregnancy or lactation. Thyroid ultrasound, orbital computed tomography, clinical symptoms, and serum thyroxine and TRAb underpinned diagnoses. V lost 7 bases and J lost 6; bases outside the gene matches: 16. CDR3 length equals 18 residues. Looked up from germline, CDR1 is SNHLY and CDR2 is FYNNEI. This clonotype was observed once. Its target is not known.

This sequence was found in a young woman with Graves' ophthalmopathy. Sample: blood. This sequence joins TRBV2 and TRBJ2-1, with 12 bases aligning to TRBD2. The CDR3 protein is CASKGNLAGGPGFNEQFF. The CDR3 DNA reads as TGTGCCAGCAAGGGCAACCTAGCGGGAGGGCCCGGTTTCAATGAGCAGTTCTTC.